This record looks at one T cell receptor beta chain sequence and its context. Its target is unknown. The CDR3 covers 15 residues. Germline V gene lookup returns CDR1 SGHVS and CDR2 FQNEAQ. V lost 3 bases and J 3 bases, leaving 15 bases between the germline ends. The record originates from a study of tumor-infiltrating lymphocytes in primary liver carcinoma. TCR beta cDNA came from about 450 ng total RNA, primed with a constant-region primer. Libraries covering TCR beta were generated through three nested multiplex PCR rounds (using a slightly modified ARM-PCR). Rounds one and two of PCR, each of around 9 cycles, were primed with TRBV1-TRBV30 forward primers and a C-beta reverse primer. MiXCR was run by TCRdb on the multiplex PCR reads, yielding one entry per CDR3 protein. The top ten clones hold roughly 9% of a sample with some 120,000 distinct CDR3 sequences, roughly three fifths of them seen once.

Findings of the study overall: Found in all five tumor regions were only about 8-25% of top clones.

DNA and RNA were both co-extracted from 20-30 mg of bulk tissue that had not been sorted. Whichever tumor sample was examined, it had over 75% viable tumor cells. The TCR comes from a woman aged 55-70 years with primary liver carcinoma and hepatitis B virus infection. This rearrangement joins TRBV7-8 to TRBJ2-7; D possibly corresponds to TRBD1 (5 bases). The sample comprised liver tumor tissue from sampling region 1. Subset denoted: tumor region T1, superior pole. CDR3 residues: CASSLGQAVHYEQYF. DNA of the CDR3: TGTGCCAGCAGCTTGGGGCAGGCTGTACACTACGAGCAGTACTTC.